Shown below are 26 T cell receptor beta chains from a single sample sequenced in a study of post-analysis software for immune sequencing data. Study outcomes and limitations: TRBV5-6, TRBV5-1 and TRBV20-1 belonged to a set of roughly five TRBV segments that were more frequent in patients than controls.

Their recognized antigens are unknown. Researchers reported that TCR beta cDNA libraries carried unique molecular identifiers. In TCRdb, the PCR reads were re-called with MiXCR into one record per CDR3 protein. The data contain fewer than 850,000 distinct CDR3 sequences, about 27% of them singletons. The sample taken for sequencing was blood. These receptors were collected from a girl between 10 and 17 years old with multiple sclerosis.

This clonotype was found a few times. The chain uses TRBV20-1 and TRBJ2-7; TRBD2 matches 10 bases. Germline assignment: CDR1 DFQATT and CDR2 SNEGSKA (reference sequence). The ends lost 2 bases at V and 6 bases at J; junction bases unmatched: 4. The CDR3 runs 13 residues. CDR3 amino acids: CSARPLAGVEQYF. CDR3 bases: TGCAGTGCTAGACCCCTAGCGGGAGTCGAGCAGTACTTC.

This clonotype was detected a few times. The chain has TRBV27 and TRBJ2-7; D assignment may be TRBD1 or TRBD2 (6 bases each). CDR3 length: 15 amino acids. Germline CDR1 MNHEY, CDR2 SMNVEV (reference sequence). The V gene lost 6 bases and the J gene lost 4 bases, with 19 bases spanning the gap. The DNA of the CDR3 is TGTGCCAGCAGGGGGGTGACAGGACGGGGGTACGAGCAGTACTTC. This codes for CASRGVTGRGYEQYF.

This clonotype showed up just a few times. The chain employs TRBV5-1 and TRBJ2-1; 7 bases map to TRBD1. J gave up 5 bases and V 0 bases, and 5 bases lay outside the gene matches. This CDR3 has 15 amino acids. Germline CDR1 reads SGHRS; CDR2 reads YFSETQ. CDR3 in DNA: TGCGCCAGCAGCTTGGTTCTGGGACAGAACAATGAGCAGTTCTTC. It translates to CASSLVLGQNNEQFF.

This chain joins TRBV14 and TRBJ1-2, with 9 bases that match TRBD1. J gave up 8 bases and V 8 bases, and 15 bases lay outside the gene matches. CDR1 and CDR2 from the germline V gene are SGHDN and FVKESK. This CDR3 comprises 15 residues. Written as DNA, the CDR3 is TGTGCCAGCGGGCGGACAGGGGAAGCCTTCGTGGGCTACACCTTC. It yields the protein CASGRTGEAFVGYTF.

In its sample, this clonotype was seen a few times. The chain carries TRBV11-1 and TRBJ2-5; 7 bases align to TRBD2. This CDR3 is 14 amino acids long. Germline V gene data show CDR1 as SGHAT and CDR2 as FQDESV (reference sequence). Trimming took 7 bases from V and 2 from J; bases not matched to a gene: 7. The CDR3, as DNA: TGTGCCAGCACTAAGCGGGATAGTCAAGAGACCCAGTACTTC. Its protein is CASTKRDSQETQYF. Full variable domain (rest looked up from reference TRBV11-1 and TRBJ2-5): EAEVAQSPRYKITEKSQAVAFWCDPISGHATLYWYRQILGQGPELLVQFQDESVVDDSQLPKDRFSAERLKGVDSTLKIQPAELGDSAMYLCASTKRDSQETQYFGPGTRLLVL.

In this sample, this clonotype turned up a few times. The chain links TRBV6-2 or TRBV6-3 to TRBJ2-7; 9 bases fit TRBD1. Germline V gene lookup returns CDR1 MNHEY and CDR2 SVGEGT. The CDR3 consists of 16 residues. The ends lost 6 bases at V and 3 bases at J; junction bases unmatched: 12. The CDR3, as DNA: TGTGCCAGCAGCACCACCCCGGGACAGGGCAACTACGAGCAGTACTTC. Protein product: CASSTTPGQGNYEQYF.

The V and J genes are TRBV24-1 and TRBJ1-3, with D possibly being TRBD1 (5 bases). The CDR3 is 15 residues long. Trimming removed 2 bases at V and 7 bases at J, with 14 bases between. Germline V gene data show CDR1 as KGHDR and CDR2 as SFDVKD. CDR3 sequence: CATSDSKTARNTIYF. CDR3 in DNA: TGTGCCACCAGTGATTCGAAGACAGCGCGGAACACCATATATTTT.

This clonotype was seen more than once but under ten times. This chain connects TRBV28 to TRBJ1-1; maybe TRBD1 (6 bases). V was cut by 8 bases and J by 8 bases, with 18 bases left in between. The CDR3 loop spans 13 amino acids. Germline loops: CDR1 MDHEN, CDR2 SYDVKM. The CDR3 here is CASRGGPTLEAFF. In DNA, the CDR3 is TGTGCCAGCCGGGGGGGCCCCACCCTAGAAGCTTTCTTT.

This clonotype has only a few counts. J is TRBJ2-7 and V is TRBV20-1; 8 bases line up with TRBD2. V lost 1 base, J lost 3 bases, and 5 bases stayed unmatched. The CDR3 covers 14 residues. Germline CDR1 DFQATT, CDR2 SNEGSKA (reference sequence). The CDR3 DNA reads TGCAGTGCTAGAGGGGCGGGAGGTAACTACGAGCAGTACTTC. It is translated as CSARGAGGNYEQYF.

This clonotype was counted a single time. The chain recombines TRBV5-1 with TRBJ1-1; D possibly corresponds to TRBD1 (5 bases). CDR1 SGHRS and CDR2 YFSETQ come from the germline V gene. The ends were cut back, 0 bases at V and 5 bases at J, with 14 bases in the middle. The CDR3 is 15 amino acids. CDR3 residues: CASSLGQHMMTEAFF. The DNA of the CDR3 is TGCGCCAGCAGCTTGGGACAGCACATGATGACTGAAGCTTTCTTT.

The chain combines TRBV29-1 with TRBJ1-4; D is ambiguous. Germline V lookup: CDR1 SQVTM, CDR2 ANQGSEA. CDR3 length: 14 amino acids. Trimming pared 6 bases from V and 4 bases from J, leaving 15 bases between. Here the CDR3 DNA reads TGCAGCGTCGTTACTGGGAGGATTAATGAAAAACTGTTTTTT. Translation: CSVVTGRINEKLFF.

The sample holds one count of this clonotype. The gene calls are TRBV20-1 and TRBJ1-1, with a tentative D call TRBD1 (5 bases). Per germline, CDR1 DFQATT and CDR2 SNEGSKA (reference sequence). Between the trimmed V and J ends, which lost 5 bases and 7 bases, there was a span of 11 bases. The CDR3 contains 11 residues. CDR3: CSASPRGEAFF. The CDR3 bases are TGCAGTGCTTCGCCTAGGGGTGAAGCTTTCTTT.

V is TRBV6-4 and J is TRBJ1-4, with D maybe TRBD1 (5 bases). Germline V gene lookup returns CDR1 MRHNA and CDR2 SNTAGT. Trimming took off 8 bases at V and 5 bases at J, with 15 bases between the two ends. This CDR3 comprises 14 residues. The CDR3 sequence: CASSNRQTNEKLFF. In nucleotides, the CDR3 is TGTGCCAGCTCAAATCGACAGACAAATGAAAAACTGTTTTTT.

This clonotype turned up a few times. The chain joins TRBV6-1 to TRBJ1-2; 11 positions agree with TRBD1. Germline V gives CDR1 MNHNS, CDR2 SASEGT. The CDR3 runs to 17 residues. The J segment lost 6 bases and the V segment lost 6 bases, leaving 15 bases of the junction unmatched. In DNA, the CDR3 is TGTGCCAGCAGCCCACAAGGACAGGGGGCAAGTCCCCATGGCTACACCTTC. This gives the protein CASSPQGQGASPHGYTF.

There are a few counts of this clonotype. The rearrangement links TRBV9 to TRBJ2-1; 7 bases are shared with TRBD1. CDR1 SGDLS and CDR2 YYNGEE come from the germline V gene. CDR3 length: 15 amino acids. J gave up 4 bases and V 3 bases, and 7 bases lay outside the gene matches. The CDR3 is CASSEGQAHYNEQFF. The CDR3 nucleotides read TGTGCCAGCAGCGAAGGACAGGCCCATTACAATGAGCAGTTCTTC.

This clonotype turned up a few times. The DNA for the CDR3 is TGCAGCGTCGACCGGGACGGAATTATGAACACTGAAGCTTTCTTT. Its translation: CSVDRDGIMNTEAFF. This rearrangement joins TRBV29-1 to TRBJ1-1; weak D call: TRBD1 (5 bases). CDR3 size: 15 residues. CDR1 is SQVTM, CDR2 ANQGSEA, per germline. Deletions cut 6 bases from V and 0 bases from J, with 17 bases between.

This clonotype was observed a few times. The genes are TRBV5-1 and TRBJ1-2, with D perhaps matching TRBD1 (6 bases). V was cut by 6 bases and J by 2 bases, with 11 bases left in between. CDR3 length: 13 residues. CDR1 and CDR2 (germline): SGHRS, YFSETQ. CDR3 loop: CASNTTGNYGYTF. The CDR3 nucleotides read TGCGCCAGCAACACAACAGGGAACTATGGCTACACCTTC.

V gene TRBV28 combines with J gene TRBJ2-7; D perhaps matches TRBD1 (7 bases). From germline, CDR1 is MDHEN and CDR2 SYDVKM. CDR3 size: 14 residues. V lost 6 bases to trimming and J lost 4 bases, with 16 bases between them. The CDR3 is CASSPQGEVYEQYF. DNA for the CDR3: TGTGCCAGCAGCCCCCAGGGGGAGGTTTACGAGCAGTACTTC.

Comment on this clonotype: A read error may explain this, as a much larger clone is one base away. This chain connects TRBV10-3 to TRBJ2-1, with 8 bases that match TRBD2. The CDR3 is made up of 13 amino acids. Germline V gene sequence: CDR1 ENHRY, CDR2 SYGVKD. The V gene end was trimmed by 5 bases and the J gene end by 5 bases; junction bases not matched to a gene: 2. The CDR3 region is CAISTSGHNEQFF. In DNA, the CDR3 is TGTGCCATCAGTACTAGCGGTCACAATGAGCAGTTCTTC.

The V gene is TRBV28, the J gene TRBJ2-3, with D possibly being TRBD1 (5 bases). This CDR3 spans 14 amino acids. Germline V gene data show CDR1 as MDHEN and CDR2 as SYDVKM. Trimming removed 6 bases at V and 2 bases at J, with 12 bases between. The CDR3 loop is CASSPRGFTDTQYF. The DNA for the CDR3 is TGTGCCAGCAGCCCTAGGGGATTCACAGATACGCAGTATTTT.

This chain connects TRBV7-9 to TRBJ1-1, with TRBD1 matching 7 bases. Germline CDR1 and CDR2: SEHNR and FQNEAQ (reference sequence). With 0 bases clipped from V and 6 bases from J, the junction kept 4 bases outside the gene matches. CDR3 size: 14 residues. The CDR3: CASSLAAQGSEAFF. The CDR3 nucleotides read TGTGCCAGCAGCTTAGCCGCACAGGGGTCTGAAGCTTTCTTT.

The chain employs TRBV18 and TRBJ2-7, with a weak D call TRBD2 (5 bases). CDR3 length: 14 amino acids. Germline CDR1 is KGHSH and CDR2 is LQKENI. V lost 5 bases and J lost 5, with 16 bases in between. CDR3 DNA sequence: TGTGCCAGCTCATATCAAGAGGGTCGCCACGAGCAGTACTTC. Amino acids: CASSYQEGRHEQYF.

This clonotype was found a few times. The rearrangement joins TRBV6-2 or TRBV6-3 to TRBJ2-1, with 13 bases that match TRBD2. V lost 5 bases to trimming and J lost 1 base; unmatched junction nucleotides: 8. CDR1 and CDR2 (germline): MNHEY, SVGEGT. The CDR3 loop spans 18 amino acids. The CDR3 is CASSGLAGVIVSYNEQFF. The CDR3 nucleotides are TGTGCCAGCAGTGGACTAGCGGGGGTTATTGTATCCTACAATGAGCAGTTCTTC.

This clonotype has ten or more counts. The V and J genes are TRBV29-1 and TRBJ2-5; 9 nucleotides agree with TRBD1. The CDR3 sequence is 13 residues long. The germline CDR1 and CDR2 sequences are SQVTM and ANQGSEA. Trimming cost V 7 bases and J 1 base; bases outside gene matches: 4. The CDR3 protein is CSAGTGPQETQYF. DNA of the CDR3: TGCAGCGCTGGGACAGGGCCCCAAGAGACCCAGTACTTC.

The rearrangement joins TRBV3-1 to TRBJ2-6, with D possibly TRBD1 on 5 matching bases. Trimming pared 1 base from V and 0 bases from J, leaving 13 bases between. Germline CDR1 reads LGHDT; CDR2 reads YNNKEL (reference sequence). This CDR3 is 18 amino acids long. CDR3 nucleotides: TGTGCCAGCAGCCAAGGGCGCCGACAGTACTCTGGGGCCAACGTCCTGACTTTC. Translation: CASSQGRRQYSGANVLTF.

This clonotype occurred a few times. The V call is TRBV20-1, the J call TRBJ2-1; 12 bases fit TRBD2. The CDR3 totals 15 residues. CDR1 is DFQATT, CDR2 SNEGSKA, per germline (reference sequence). Germline trimming cut 6 bases from V and 9 bases from J; bases unmatched to any gene: 12. CDR3 in amino acids: CSAGTTSGSVSEQFF. As DNA, the CDR3 is TGCAGTGCCGGCACGACTAGCGGGAGTGTTAGTGAGCAGTTCTTC.